The 29 T cell receptor beta chains listed next were all sequenced from one sample in a study of PD-1 blockade in classical Hodgkin lymphoma. Some clones are missing from TCRdb's copy, which holds only in-frame ones; the method was immunoSEQ multiplex PCR. Counted here are under 45,000 clones, roughly 65% occurring once; the ten biggest clones make up approximately 2.8%. Time point defined: cycle 4 day 1 (C4D1), after more than five weeks of nivolumab. All the patients suffered relapse after autologous stem cell transplantation, and brentuximab vedotin exposure differed. Sequencing used peripheral blood mononuclear cells (PBMCs), obtained before the fourth cycle of nivolumab. Receptors were obtained from a human donor with classical Hodgkin lymphoma.

This clone is medium-sized by share. The rearrangement links TRBV7-2 to TRBJ1-4; a weak D match, TRBD1 (6 bases). The CDR3 has 14 residues. Trimming shortened V by 6 bases and J by 6 bases, and 14 bases separated the two germline ends. Germline loops: CDR1 SGHTA, CDR2 FQGNSA. DNA of the CDR3: TGTGCCAGCAGTTTGGACAGCGGCGATGAAAAACTGTTTTTT. Translation gives CASSLDSGDEKLFF.

This clone was detected only a few times. The chain employs TRBV30 and TRBJ1-3; D remains ambiguous. This CDR3 spans 15 amino acids. Trimming cost V 4 bases and J 0 bases, with 13 bases left between them. Looked up from germline, CDR1 is GTSNPN and CDR2 is SVGIG (reference sequence). The CDR3 bases are TGTGCCTGGACCCCCGGGCGGCTCTCTGGAAACACCATATATTTT. Translation: CAWTPGRLSGNTIYF. The variable domain in full, with the rest retrieved from reference TRBV30 and TRBJ1-3, is SQTIHQWPATLVQPVGSPLSLECTVEGTSNPNLYWYRQAAGRGLQLLFYSVGIGQISSEVPQNLSASRPQDRQFILSSKKLLLSDSGFYLCAWTPGRLSGNTIYFGEGSWLTVV.

The genes are TRBV30 and TRBJ1-2; D may be TRBD1 (6 bases). CDR1 GTSNPN and CDR2 SVGIG come from the germline V gene (reference sequence). The CDR3 covers 15 residues. V gave up 0 bases and J gave up 3 bases, with 14 bases separating them. CDR3 protein: CAWSVPDRIYYGYTF. The CDR3 DNA reads TGTGCCTGGAGTGTACCCGACAGGATCTACTATGGCTACACCTTC.

This clone was found once. This rearrangement joins TRBV28 to TRBJ1-6; TRBD1 matches at 7 bases. The length of the CDR3 is 16 residues. The J segment lost 7 bases and the V segment lost 5 bases, leaving 11 bases of the junction unmatched. Germline lookup yields CDR1 MDHEN and CDR2 SYDVKM. The CDR3 here is CASSQGWDRPNSPLHF. Here the CDR3 DNA reads TGTGCCAGCAGTCAAGGGTGGGACAGACCCAATTCACCCCTCCACTTT. Supplemented by reference TRBV28 and TRBJ1-6, the full variable domain reads DVKVTQSSRYLVKRTGEKVFLECVQDMDHENMFWYRQDPGLGLRLIYFSYDVKMKEKGDIPEGYSVSREKKERFSLILESASTNQTSMYLCASSQGWDRPNSPLHFGNGTRLTVT.

V is TRBV19 and J is TRBJ2-1; 9 bases agree with TRBD2. V trimming: 5 bases; J trimming: 2 bases; junction bases outside the gene matches: 7. Germline V gene sequence: CDR1 LNHDA, CDR2 SQIVND (reference sequence). This CDR3 region has 16 residues. The DNA for the CDR3 is TGTGCCAGTAGTGCTTTTAGCGGGGGCCCCTACAATGAGCAGTTCTTC. Translating gives CASSAFSGGPYNEQFF.

The chain couples TRBV19 to TRBJ1-2; 7 positions match TRBD1. CDR3 length: 16 residues. V shed 4 bases and J 2 bases; nucleotides not matched to a gene: 10. Germline values: CDR1 LNHDA, CDR2 SQIVND (reference sequence). CDR3 region: CASSTKATGRNYGYTF. In nucleotides, the CDR3 is TGTGCCAGTAGTACGAAGGCGACAGGGCGAAACTATGGCTACACCTTC. Using reference TRBV19 and TRBJ1-2 for the parts outside the CDR3, the full variable domain is DGGITQSPKYLFRKEGQNVTLSCEQNLNHDAMYWYRQDPGQGLRLIYYSQIVNDFQKGDIAEGYSVSREKKESFPLTVTSAQKNPTAFYLCASSTKATGRNYGYTFGSGTRLTVV.

By share, this clone ranks as medium-sized. This chain connects TRBV30 to TRBJ1-1; D is ambiguous. Germline values: CDR1 GTSNPN, CDR2 SVGIG (reference sequence). The length of the CDR3 is 14 residues. Trimming stripped 5 bases from V and 5 bases from J, with 18 bases between. The CDR3 here is CAWADGSTGTEAFF. The CDR3 DNA reads TGTGCCTGGGCAGACGGTTCTACCGGGACTGAAGCTTTCTTT.

The genes are TRBV19 and TRBJ2-3; 10 nucleotides line up with TRBD1. Per the germline V gene, CDR1 is LNHDA and CDR2 is SQIVND (reference sequence). There are 13 residues in the CDR3. Trimming removed 6 bases from V and 3 bases from J; junction bases left unmatched: 0. This CDR3 reads CASRDRGTDTQYF. The CDR3 nucleotides read TGTGCCAGTAGGGACAGGGGGACAGATACGCAGTATTTT.

This chain uses TRBV29-1 with TRBJ2-5, with a tentative D call TRBD2 (6 bases). The CDR3 sequence is 13 residues long. Trimming removed 4 bases from V and 3 bases from J, with 12 bases in between. The germline gives CDR1 SQVTM, CDR2 ANQGSEA. The CDR3 sequence: CSVGGSGKETQYF. CDR3 coding DNA: TGCAGCGTTGGGGGTAGCGGAAAAGAGACCCAGTACTTC.

A single count supports this clone. The chain recombines TRBV28 with TRBJ1-5, with a weak D call TRBD1 (5 bases). V gave up 2 bases and J gave up 5 bases, with 10 bases separating them. The CDR3 runs to 14 residues. The germline gives CDR1 MDHEN, CDR2 SYDVKM. The CDR3, as DNA: TGTGCCAGCAGTTTACAGGGAGCTTATCAGCCCCAGCATTTT. Its protein is CASSLQGAYQPQHF.

The genes are TRBV7-2 and TRBJ2-2, with D unclear. With 5 bases removed from V and 3 bases from J, the gap between germline ends came to 13 bases. CDR3 length: 15 amino acids. Germline lookup yields CDR1 SGHTA and CDR2 FQGNSA. The CDR3 reads CASSQIRSHTGELFF. For the CDR3, the DNA is TGTGCCAGCAGCCAAATCCGGTCCCACACCGGGGAGCTGTTTTTT.

This chain uses TRBV5-1 with TRBJ2-7; either TRBD1 or TRBD2 may fit D (5 bases each). Germline V gene data show CDR1 as SGHRS and CDR2 as YFSETQ. V lost 2 bases to trimming and J lost 0 bases, with 12 bases between them. The CDR3 runs to 15 residues. The CDR3: CASSFEGRSSYEQYF. The CDR3 DNA reads TGCGCCAGCAGCTTTGAGGGACGGAGCTCCTACGAGCAGTACTTC.

The chain employs TRBV10-2 and TRBJ1-1; D unclear. From germline, CDR1 is WSHSY and CDR2 SAAADI. CDR3 length: 17 amino acids. V dropped 0 bases and J dropped 1 base, with 15 bases sitting between them. The DNA of the CDR3 is TGCGCCAGCAGTGAGTCCTGGTCCCTCATAACGAACACTGAAGCTTTCTTT. Its translation: CASSESWSLITNTEAFF.

The chain carries TRBV28 and TRBJ1-2; no reliable D call. This CDR3 has 13 amino acids. In germline, CDR1 is MDHEN, CDR2 SYDVKM. Trimming shortened V by 6 bases and J by 8 bases, and 16 bases separated the two germline ends. This CDR3 reads CASRIPTGYGYTF. CDR3 nucleotides: TGTGCCAGCAGAATACCGACGGGGTACGGCTACACCTTC.

The V call is TRBV9, the J call TRBJ2-4, with 8 bases identical to TRBD2. J lost 3 bases, V lost 6 bases, and 11 bases had no gene match. From germline, CDR1 is SGDLS and CDR2 YYNGEE. The CDR3 totals 16 residues. This CDR3 reads CASTTGSGGGKNIQYF. The CDR3 DNA is TGTGCCAGCACCACGGGAAGCGGGGGAGGCAAAAACATTCAGTACTTC.

This chain links TRBV30 with TRBJ1-3; 8 positions agree with TRBD1. This CDR3 contains 13 residues. Trimming cost V 5 bases and J 5 bases; bases outside gene matches: 5. Per germline, CDR1 GTSNPN and CDR2 SVGIG (reference sequence). CDR3 coding DNA: TGTGCCTGGGGGACAGGAATACGAAACACCATATATTTT. Translating gives CAWGTGIRNTIYF.

Concerning this clone: Within the sample, other DNA sequences also encode this same CDR3. This chain connects TRBV30 to TRBJ1-2; no reliable D call. This CDR3 comprises 12 residues. CDR1 and CDR2 from the germline V gene are GTSNPN and SVGIG (reference sequence). Trimming took 0 bases from V and 4 from J, leaving 6 bases between them. CDR3: CAWSVSGYGYTF. The CDR3 DNA is TGTGCCTGGAGTGTTTCTGGCTATGGCTACACCTTC.

In its sample, this clone was seen many times. The V gene is TRBV2, the J gene TRBJ1-3; a weak D match, TRBD1 (5 bases). The CDR3 spans 17 residues. Deletions cut 1 base from V and 3 bases from J, with 16 bases between. CDR1 and CDR2 from the germline V gene are SNHLY and FYNNEI. The CDR3 coding sequence is TGTGCCAGCAGTGAAGGGGGGGGAGCATACCTTGGAAACACCATATATTTT. This translates into CASSEGGGAYLGNTIYF.

This clone came up a few times. This chain connects TRBV7-2 to TRBJ2-1; no definite D call. The V and J ends lost 5 bases and 5 bases respectively, with 19 bases between them. The germline CDR1 and CDR2 sequences are SGHTA and FQGNSA. The CDR3 consists of 16 residues. Written as DNA, the CDR3 is TGTGCCAGCAGCCCCCTTGGTGGGCCGGTCAACAATGAGCAGTTCTTC. Its translation is CASSPLGGPVNNEQFF.

The rearrangement links TRBV5-6 to TRBJ2-3; D call uncertain. The V gene lost 5 bases and the J gene lost 0 bases, with 10 bases spanning the gap. The CDR3 totals 14 residues. From germline, CDR1 is SGHDT and CDR2 YYEEEE. The CDR3 loop reads CASRETFSTDTQYF. The CDR3, as DNA: TGTGCCAGCAGAGAGACATTCAGCACAGATACGCAGTATTTT.

V is TRBV5-6 and J is TRBJ2-5, with a weak D call TRBD2 (6 bases). Between the trimmed V and J ends, which lost 0 bases and 2 bases, there was a span of 8 bases. The CDR3 runs 14 residues. Germline CDR1 SGHDT, CDR2 YYEEEE. The CDR3 is CASSLVGTQETQYF. The CDR3 bases are TGTGCCAGCAGCTTGGTAGGGACTCAAGAGACCCAGTACTTC.

This clone came up once. This sequence joins TRBV28 and TRBJ2-1, with D possibly being TRBD2 (6 bases). Germline V lookup: CDR1 MDHEN, CDR2 SYDVKM. V lost 3 bases and J lost 5, with 14 bases in between. CDR3 length: 15 amino acids. This chain's CDR3 is CASSFWGPGDNEQFF. For the CDR3, the DNA is TGTGCCAGCAGTTTTTGGGGCCCGGGGGACAATGAGCAGTTCTTC.

The chain links TRBV19 to TRBJ2-1; TRBD1 agrees at 9 bases. Trimming removed 5 bases from V and 5 bases from J; junction bases left unmatched: 10. The V gene's germline CDR1 is LNHDA and CDR2 SQIVND (reference sequence). The CDR3 is 16 residues long. CDR3 bases: TGTGCCAGTAGTCCCGGGACAGGGTATGTGGACAATGAGCAGTTCTTC. Translating gives CASSPGTGYVDNEQFF. Looking up the rest from reference TRBV19 and TRBJ2-1 gives the full variable domain: DGGITQSPKYLFRKEGQNVTLSCEQNLNHDAMYWYRQDPGQGLRLIYYSQIVNDFQKGDIAEGYSVSREKKESFPLTVTSAQKNPTAFYLCASSPGTGYVDNEQFFGPGTRLTVL.

The V call is TRBV7-2, the J call TRBJ2-7, with 7 nucleotides matching TRBD2. V lost 3 bases to trimming and J lost 2 bases; unmatched junction nucleotides: 4. The CDR3 sequence is 14 residues long. CDR1 is SGHTA, CDR2 FQGNSA, per germline. The CDR3 DNA reads as TGTGCCAGCAGCTTCACGGGGAGGGCCTACGAGCAGTACTTC. Translating gives CASSFTGRAYEQYF.

The CDR3 DNA follows: TGTGCCAGCAGCCAGCGGTCACAGGGTGCTGAAAAACTGTTTTTT. Its translation: CASSQRSQGAEKLFF. V is TRBV9 and J is TRBJ1-4, with D tentatively TRBD1 (6 bases). The V and J ends lost 4 bases and 7 bases respectively, with 17 bases between them. There are 15 residues in the CDR3. In germline, CDR1 is SGDLS, CDR2 YYNGEE.

The rearrangement uses TRBV2 and TRBJ1-5; D is ambiguous. Germline V gene lookup returns CDR1 SNHLY and CDR2 FYNNEI. This CDR3 has 13 residues. V lost 6 bases and J lost 0, with 6 bases in between. The CDR3 nucleotides are TGTGCCAGCAGCGATAATAGCAATCAGCCCCAGCATTTT. Translated: CASSDNSNQPQHF.

This sequence joins TRBV21-1 and TRBJ2-1; the table's D gene call, TRBD2, was not cross checked with the DNA. TRBV21-1 is a pseudogene locus. The CDR3 sequence is 17 residues long. CDR3 coding DNA: TGTGCCAGCAGGAGACTAGCGGGATGGGTATACTACAATGAGCAGTTCTTC. As protein: CASRRLAGWVYYNEQFF.

This clone was observed a handful of times. The genes are TRBV5-1 and TRBJ2-7; perhaps TRBD1 as D (6 bases). In germline, CDR1 is SGHRS, CDR2 YFSETQ. This CDR3 is 14 amino acids long. The V end lost 0 bases, the J end lost 6 bases, and 13 bases lay between the germline ends. CDR3 in DNA: TGCGCCAGCAGCTTGGAACAGGGTAACGGCGAGCAGTACTTC. This translates into CASSLEQGNGEQYF. Using reference TRBV5-1 and TRBJ2-7 for the parts outside the CDR3, the full variable domain is KAGVTQTPRYLIKTRGQQVTLSCSPISGHRSVSWYQQTPGQGLQFLFEYFSETQRNKGNFPGRFSGRQFSNSRSEMNVSTLELGDSALYLCASSLEQGNGEQYFGPGTRLTVT.

This chain uses TRBV28 with TRBJ1-5; TRBD1 agrees at 7 bases. The CDR3 length is 14 residues. The germline gives CDR1 MDHEN, CDR2 SYDVKM. Trimming took 5 bases from V and 2 from J; bases not matched to a gene: 3. The CDR3 sequence is CASSGTGGNQPQHF. DNA for the CDR3: TGTGCCAGCAGTGGAACAGGGGGCAATCAGCCCCAGCATTTT.